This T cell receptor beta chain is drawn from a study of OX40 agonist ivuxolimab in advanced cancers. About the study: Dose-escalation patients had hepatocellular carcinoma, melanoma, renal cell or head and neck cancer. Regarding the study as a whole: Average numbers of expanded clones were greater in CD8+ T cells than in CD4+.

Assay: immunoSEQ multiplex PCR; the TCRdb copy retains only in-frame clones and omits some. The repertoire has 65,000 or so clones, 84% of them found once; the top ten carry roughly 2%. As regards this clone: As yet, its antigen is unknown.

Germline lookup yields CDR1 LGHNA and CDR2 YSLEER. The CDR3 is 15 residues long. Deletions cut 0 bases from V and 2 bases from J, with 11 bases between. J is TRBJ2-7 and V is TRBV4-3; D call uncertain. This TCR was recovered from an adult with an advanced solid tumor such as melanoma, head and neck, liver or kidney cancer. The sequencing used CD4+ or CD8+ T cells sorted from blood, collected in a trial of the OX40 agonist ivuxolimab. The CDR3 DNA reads TGCGCCAGCAGCCAAGAAGGGCAGCCCCCCTACGAGCAGTACTTC. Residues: CASSQEGQPPYEQYF.